Below are 27 T cell receptor beta chains sequenced from a single sample in a study of cytotoxic CD8 clonotypes in ibrutinib-treated CLL. Method: immunoSEQ multiplex PCR; TCRdb's copy keeps in-frame clones and lacks some. The sample lists some 310,000 clones; about 80% were seen once. The starting material was PBMCs, obtained before ibrutinib treatment. All receptors come from a human donor with chronic lymphocytic leukemia.

The rearrangement joins TRBV10-3 to TRBJ2-5, with 12 bases lining up with TRBD2. J lost 2 bases, V lost 0 bases, and 4 bases had no gene match. CDR1 and CDR2 (germline): ENHRY, SYGVKD. CDR3 length: 17 amino acids. The CDR3 DNA is TGTGCCATCAGTGAGTCTATGGGGACTAGCGGGCAAGAGACCCAGTACTTC. Translated, it gives CAISESMGTSGQETQYF.

The rearrangement uses TRBV10-3 and TRBJ2-5; 9 bases fit TRBD2. The DNA matches TRBJ2-7 better at its end, which makes the J call doubtful. CDR3 size: 15 residues. Per the germline V gene, CDR1 is ENHRY and CDR2 is SYGVKD. Here the CDR3 DNA reads TGTGCCATCAGCGCCCGACTAGCGGAGCCCTACGAGCAGTACTTC. Its protein is CAISARLAEPYEQYF.

This chain joins TRBV11-2 and TRBJ2-5; no definite D call. The germline gives CDR1 SGHAT, CDR2 FQNNGV. This CDR3 region has 11 residues. The V end lost 0 bases, the J end lost 5 bases, and 1 base lay between the germline ends. The CDR3 sequence is CASSLEETQYF. For the CDR3, the DNA is TGTGCCAGCAGCTTAGAGGAGACCCAGTACTTC.

The rearrangement links TRBV6-5 to TRBJ1-5; D ambiguous. Per germline, CDR1 MNHEY and CDR2 SVGAGI. The CDR3 contains 12 residues. The V end lost 8 bases, the J end lost 3 bases, and 8 bases lay between the germline ends. DNA for the CDR3: TGTGCCAGCGGGCGTTACAATCAGCCCCAGCATTTT. Translated, it gives CASGRYNQPQHF.

This chain's CDR3 is CSVYDGGAGETQYF. In DNA, the CDR3 is TGCAGCGTCTACGATGGCGGGGCGGGAGAGACCCAGTACTTC. V gene TRBV29-1 combines with J gene TRBJ2-5, with a possible D match to TRBD2 (6 bases). Between the trimmed V and J ends, which lost 6 bases and 4 bases, there was a span of 18 bases. The CDR3 loop spans 14 amino acids. In germline, CDR1 is SQVTM, CDR2 ANQGSEA.

The V gene is TRBV5-1, the J gene TRBJ2-1; TRBD2 matches 7 bases. V lost 5 bases, J lost 4 bases, and 6 bases stayed unmatched. The CDR3 has 14 residues. Germline CDR1 SGHRS, CDR2 YFSETQ. The CDR3 reads CASSRDGGYNEQFF. The CDR3 region has the DNA TGCGCCAGCAGTAGGGACGGGGGGTACAATGAGCAGTTCTTC.

This sequence joins TRBV5-6 and TRBJ1-2; D gene unclear. Trimming cost V 0 bases and J 4 bases, with 7 bases left between them. Germline V gene lookup returns CDR1 SGHDT and CDR2 YYEEEE. The CDR3 runs 13 residues. In nucleotides, the CDR3 is TGTGCCAGCAGCTTGGCGGGGAGCTATGGCTACACCTTC. This codes for CASSLAGSYGYTF.

The V gene is TRBV11-1, the J gene TRBJ1-1, with D unresolved. The germline gives CDR1 SGHAT, CDR2 FQDESV (reference sequence). Trimming removed 1 base from V and 4 bases from J, with 13 bases in between. This CDR3 has 15 amino acids. CDR3 sequence reads: CASSLDLVASTEAFF. The CDR3 nucleotides read TGTGCCAGCAGCTTAGATCTGGTAGCGAGCACTGAAGCTTTCTTT.

This clone was counted between two and nine times. The genes are TRBV6-5 and TRBJ1-1, with D unresolved. CDR1 and CDR2 (germline): MNHEY, SVGAGI. CDR3 length equals 13 residues. V lost 1 base to trimming and J lost 1 base, with 4 bases between them. This CDR3 is CASSYLGNTEAFF. The CDR3 region has the DNA TGTGCCAGCAGTTACTTAGGGAACACTGAAGCTTTCTTT.

The chain joins TRBV2 to TRBJ2-2; D is possibly TRBD1 (5 bases). Germline CDR1 is SNHLY and CDR2 is FYNNEI. The ends were cut back, 1 base at V and 1 base at J, with 16 bases in the middle. CDR3 length: 18 residues. The CDR3 bases are TGTGCCAGCAGTGAAGATCGCTTGTGGGGCGGGAACACCGGGGAGCTGTTTTTT. This sequence encodes CASSEDRLWGGNTGELFF.

The chain recombines TRBV27 with TRBJ2-3, with a tentative D call TRBD2 (6 bases). CDR1 MNHEY and CDR2 SMNVEV come from the germline V gene (reference sequence). Trimming removed 3 bases at V and 3 bases at J, with 13 bases between. The CDR3 length is 15 residues. The CDR3, as DNA: TGTGCCAGCAGTTTTTCACTAGCCCGTACAGATACGCAGTATTTT. Translation: CASSFSLARTDTQYF.

The chain has TRBV6-5 and TRBJ1-4, with a possible D match to TRBD1 (5 bases). The CDR3 loop spans 16 amino acids. V lost 0 bases and J 4 bases, leaving 12 bases between the germline ends. Germline loops: CDR1 MNHEY, CDR2 SVGAGI. This chain's CDR3 is CASSYSIGGFNEKLFF. The CDR3 nucleotides are TGTGCCAGCAGTTACTCGATTGGGGGGTTTAATGAAAAACTGTTTTTT.

The gene calls are TRBV5-1 and TRBJ1-2; 8 bases are shared with TRBD1. V was pared by 0 bases and J by 7 bases, with 11 bases of the junction left unmatched. Germline V gene sequence: CDR1 SGHRS, CDR2 YFSETQ. The CDR3 loop spans 16 amino acids. This CDR3 reads CASSLAIDGQGFGYTF. In nucleotides, the CDR3 is TGCGCCAGCAGCTTGGCCATTGACGGACAGGGCTTTGGCTACACCTTC.

V and J are TRBV6-1 and TRBJ1-1; D remains unclear. Deletions cut 7 bases from V and 4 bases from J, with 16 bases between. Germline V CDR1 and CDR2: MNHNS, SASEGT. The CDR3 totals 14 residues. CDR3 sequence reads: CASKSAGSGTEAFF. The CDR3 DNA is TGTGCCAGCAAGTCCGCGGGCAGTGGCACTGAAGCTTTCTTT.

The chain recombines TRBV10-3 with TRBJ1-2, with a possible D match to TRBD1 (5 bases). Deletions cut 7 bases from V and 2 bases from J, with 11 bases between. The CDR3 consists of 13 residues. Germline loops: CDR1 ENHRY, CDR2 SYGVKD. The CDR3 region is CAITSRVNYGYTF. CDR3 coding DNA: TGTGCCATCACCTCCAGGGTGAACTATGGCTACACCTTC.

This chain connects TRBV25-1 to TRBJ2-1; D not certain. From germline, CDR1 is MGHDK and CDR2 SYGVNS. The CDR3 has 12 residues. V was cut by 5 bases and J by 6 bases, with 8 bases left in between. CDR3 sequence (DNA): TGTGCCAGCAGTACCTACTCCAATGAGCAGTTCTTC. This translates into CASSTYSNEQFF. The complete variable domain, with remaining parts taken from reference TRBV25-1 and TRBJ2-1, reads EADIYQTPRYLVIGTGKKITLECSQTMGHDKMYWYQQDPGMELHLIHYSYGVNSTEKGDLSSESTVSRIRTEHFPLTLESARPSHTSQYLCASSTYSNEQFFGPGTRLTVL.

The rearrangement joins TRBV7-2 to TRBJ2-5; unclear D gene. This CDR3 contains 14 residues. Germline-derived CDR1 and CDR2 are SGHTA and FQGNSA. Trimming cost V 2 bases and J 0 bases, with 7 bases left between them. The CDR3 DNA reads as TGTGCCAGCAGCTTACGTCAACACCAAGAGACCCAGTACTTC. This sequence encodes CASSLRQHQETQYF.

V usage is TRBV7-2 and J usage is TRBJ2-3; no clear D. Looked up from germline, CDR1 is SGHTA and CDR2 is FQGNSA. V was trimmed by 2 bases and J by 2 bases, leaving 8 bases between them. CDR3 length equals 14 residues. CDR3 in DNA: TGTGCCAGCAGCTTATATGGTAACACAGATACGCAGTATTTT. It encodes CASSLYGNTDTQYF.

The gene calls are TRBV5-1 and TRBJ1-1, with 7 bases identical to TRBD1. J was trimmed by 3 bases and V by 4 bases; bases with no gene match: 3. Germline CDR1 and CDR2: SGHRS and YFSETQ. The length of the CDR3 is 13 residues. CDR3 coding DNA: TGCGCCAGCAGCCTGACAGGGTACACTGAAGCTTTCTTT. Residues: CASSLTGYTEAFF.

This rearrangement joins TRBV11-2 to TRBJ2-7; 8 nucleotides align to TRBD1. CDR1 SGHAT and CDR2 FQNNGV come from the germline V gene. This CDR3 has 18 residues. With V trimmed by 5 bases and J by 6 bases, 21 bases remained unmatched. The CDR3: CASSRKGQVIALGPEQYF. The CDR3 bases are TGTGCCAGCAGCAGAAAGGGACAGGTTATTGCCTTAGGCCCCGAGCAGTACTTC.

This clone was recorded only once. The chain recombines TRBV6-5 with TRBJ1-1; D unresolved. The CDR3 contains 13 residues. V was shortened by 3 bases and J by 6 bases, with 11 bases between the two germline ends. CDR1 and CDR2 (germline): MNHEY, SVGAGI. CDR3 sequence: CASSYGDRAEAFF. In nucleotides, the CDR3 is TGTGCCAGCAGTTATGGGGATCGCGCTGAAGCTTTCTTT.

This chain joins TRBV11-3 and TRBJ2-3; the match to TRBD2 covers 7 bases. Germline-derived CDR1 and CDR2 are SGHNT and YENEEA. This CDR3 is built from 15 residues. Losses at the gene ends were 9 bases for V and 4 bases for J; bases not matched to a gene: 13. CDR3 sequence (DNA): TGTGCCAGTTCCGCAGGGACTATCTTCTCAGATACGCAGTATTTT. Amino acid sequence: CASSAGTIFSDTQYF.

The J gene is TRBJ2-7, the V gene TRBV11-2; 10 bases line up with TRBD1. This CDR3 is built from 14 residues. Germline assignment: CDR1 SGHAT and CDR2 FQNNGV. Trimming removed 4 bases from V and 5 bases from J; junction bases left unmatched: 5. The CDR3 coding sequence is TGTGCCAGCAGCTCGACAGGGGGCAACCACGAGCAGTACTTC. It translates to CASSSTGGNHEQYF.

The chain couples TRBV4-3 to TRBJ1-5; D is uncertain. The CDR3 sequence is 12 residues long. The germline V and J ends were trimmed by 5 bases and 2 bases, with 4 bases remaining between them. Germline CDR1 and CDR2: LGHNA and YSLEER. The CDR3 loop reads CASSDGNQPQHF. CDR3 coding DNA: TGCGCCAGCAGCGACGGCAATCAGCCCCAGCATTTT.

The rearrangement uses TRBV18 and TRBJ1-2; TRBD1 might be the D (5 bases). The V and J ends lost 2 bases and 8 bases respectively, with 12 bases between them. The germline V gene encodes CDR1 KGHSH and CDR2 LQKENI. The length of the CDR3 is 13 residues. CDR3: CASSPVSGGGYTF. The CDR3 region has the DNA TGTGCCAGCTCACCAGTTTCCGGGGGAGGCTACACCTTC.

The rearrangement uses TRBV5-4 and TRBJ2-5, with 10 positions matching TRBD2. Unmatched junction bases numbered 18, after V lost 2 bases and J lost 2 bases. Germline V CDR1 and CDR2: SGHNT, YYREEE (reference sequence). This CDR3 region has 20 residues. CDR3 DNA sequence: TGTGCCAGCAGCTTATCGGGACTAGCGATACGGATAGGCTATCAAGAGACCCAGTACTTC. Encoded protein: CASSLSGLAIRIGYQETQYF.

The chain has TRBV28 and TRBJ1-2; D possibly corresponds to TRBD1 (6 bases). Germline V CDR1 and CDR2: MDHEN, SYDVKM. There are 16 residues in the CDR3. V shed 4 bases and J shed 8 bases, with 23 bases lying between them. The CDR3 coding sequence is TGTGCCAGCAGTTCCCCTGGTGGGGGGGCCTCATACGGCTACACCTTC. Translation: CASSSPGGGASYGYTF.